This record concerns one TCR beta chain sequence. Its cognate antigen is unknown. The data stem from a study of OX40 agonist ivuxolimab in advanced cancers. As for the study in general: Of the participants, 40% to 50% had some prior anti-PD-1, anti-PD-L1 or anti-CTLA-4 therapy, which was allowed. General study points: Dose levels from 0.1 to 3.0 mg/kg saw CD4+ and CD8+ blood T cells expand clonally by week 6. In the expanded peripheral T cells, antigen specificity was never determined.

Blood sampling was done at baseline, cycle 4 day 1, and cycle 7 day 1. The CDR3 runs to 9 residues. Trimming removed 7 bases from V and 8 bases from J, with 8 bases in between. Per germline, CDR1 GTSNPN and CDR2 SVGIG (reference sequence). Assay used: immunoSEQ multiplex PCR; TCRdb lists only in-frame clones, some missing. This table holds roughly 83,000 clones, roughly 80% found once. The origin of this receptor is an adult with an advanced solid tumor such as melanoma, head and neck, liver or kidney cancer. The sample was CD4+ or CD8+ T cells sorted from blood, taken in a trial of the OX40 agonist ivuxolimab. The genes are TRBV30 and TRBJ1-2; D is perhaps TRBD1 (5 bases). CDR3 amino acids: CASEGGYTF. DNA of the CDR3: TGTGCCTCGGAGGGGGGCTACACCTTC.